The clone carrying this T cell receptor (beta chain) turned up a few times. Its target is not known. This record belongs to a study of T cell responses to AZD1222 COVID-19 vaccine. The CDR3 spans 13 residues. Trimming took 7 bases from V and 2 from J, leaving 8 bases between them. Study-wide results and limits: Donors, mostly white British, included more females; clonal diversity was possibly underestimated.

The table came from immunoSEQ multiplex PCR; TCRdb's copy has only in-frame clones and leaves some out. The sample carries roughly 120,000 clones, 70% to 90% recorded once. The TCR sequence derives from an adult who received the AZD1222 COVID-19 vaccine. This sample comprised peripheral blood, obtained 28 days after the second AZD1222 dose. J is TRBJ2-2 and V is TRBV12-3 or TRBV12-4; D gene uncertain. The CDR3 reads CASTRTNTGELFF. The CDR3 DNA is TGTGCCAGCACCCGAACCAACACCGGGGAGCTGTTTTTT.